The 15 T cell receptor beta chains given below trace back to one sample, sequenced in a study of breast tumors, draining lymph nodes, adjacent tissues. Using its own MiXCR run on the multiplex PCR reads, TCRdb lists one record per CDR3 protein. The sample has fewer than 200,000 distinct CDR3 sequences; 30% to 35% are singletons. Breast cancer patients provided tissue from their axillary draining lymph nodes. The material sequenced was axillary lymph node tissue. Receptor source: a female donor with breast cancer. Some clones in this sample may be carry-over from other donors' samples.

This clonotype turned up a few times. At one end, the junction sequence differs from germline, possibly due to a read error. J is TRBJ1-2 and V is TRBV6-9; 7 bases agree with TRBD1. This CDR3 comprises 13 residues. CDR1 is MNHGY and CDR2 is SVAAGI in the germline V gene. CDR3 residues: CASSDRVWSGYAF. DNA for the CDR3: TGTGCCAGCAGTGACAGGGTCTGGAGTGGCTACGCCTTC.

Ten or more counts support this clonotype. The chain joins TRBV19 to TRBJ1-6; D possibly corresponds to TRBD1 (6 bases). With 2 bases removed from V and 10 bases from J, the gap between germline ends came to 9 bases. The CDR3 sequence is 13 residues long. The germline V gene encodes CDR1 LNHDA and CDR2 SQIVND (reference sequence). The CDR3 sequence is CASSINRESPLHF. CDR3 coding DNA: TGTGCCAGTAGTATAAACAGGGAATCACCCCTCCACTTT.

This clonotype came up many times. The chain employs TRBV19 and TRBJ1-3; D unclear. Germline V gives CDR1 LNHDA, CDR2 SQIVND (reference sequence). The CDR3 is 15 residues long. The V end lost 6 bases, the J end lost 0 bases, and 12 bases lay between the germline ends. The CDR3 here is CASSLTDNSGNTIYF. The CDR3 nucleotides read TGTGCCAGTAGCCTTACTGACAACTCTGGAAACACCATATATTTT.

The V call is TRBV7-3, the J call TRBJ2-3, with 9 positions matching TRBD1. After removal of 3 bases from V and 6 bases from J, the junction contained 10 bases not matched to a gene. The germline CDR1 and CDR2 sequences are SGHTA and FQGTGA. This CDR3 spans 16 amino acids. The CDR3 loop reads CASSFRQGGYVDTQYF. CDR3 sequence (DNA): TGTGCCAGCAGCTTCCGACAGGGGGGTTACGTCGATACGCAGTATTTT.

This clonotype was seen at least ten times. The CDR3 protein is CASSLATKDLFNEQFF. CDR3 sequence (DNA): TGTGCCAGCAGTTTAGCGACTAAGGATTTGTTCAATGAGCAGTTCTTC. This chain uses TRBV12-3 or TRBV12-4 with TRBJ2-1, with D possibly being TRBD2 (5 bases). V was clipped by 0 bases and J by 6 bases, with 15 bases between them. This CDR3 has 16 amino acids.

This clonotype was counted ten times or more. This rearrangement joins TRBV10-3 to TRBJ2-7, with TRBD2 matching 7 bases. The CDR3 is made up of 17 amino acids. The germline V gene has CDR1 ENHRY and CDR2 SYGVKD. V lost 3 bases, J lost 6 bases, and 17 bases stayed unmatched. Here the CDR3 reads CAISEGVRGGRRVEQYF. The CDR3, as DNA: TGTGCCATCAGTGAAGGGGTCCGGGGCGGGAGAAGGGTCGAGCAGTACTTC.

J is TRBJ2-2 and V is TRBV9, with TRBD2 as a possible D gene (6 bases). Trimming left V 3 bases short and J 7 bases short, with 16 bases between. This CDR3 has 15 amino acids. The germline gives CDR1 SGDLS, CDR2 YYNGEE. The CDR3, as DNA: TGTGCCAGCAGCGCCCGGGGTAGCGGTATCGGGGAGCTGTTTTTT. Translation: CASSARGSGIGELFF.

With regard to this clonotype: Compared with germline, one end of the junction differs, possibly owing to a read error. The V call is TRBV5-6, the J call TRBJ2-1, with a tentative D call TRBD2 (6 bases). CDR1 and CDR2 from the germline V gene are SGHDT and YYEEEE. The CDR3 length is 15 residues. CDR3 DNA sequence: TGTGCCGGCAGCTTGGAGCAGGAGGGCCATCTTACGCAGTTCTTC. Amino acid sequence: CAGSLEQEGHLTQFF.

On this clonotype itself: A much larger clone lies a single base off, so this may be a read error. The chain is built from TRBV12-3 or TRBV12-4 and TRBJ2-5; D possibly corresponds to TRBD2 (6 bases). The CDR3 consists of 17 residues. CDR3 protein: CASSLDVAAKFQEAQYF. The DNA for the CDR3 is TGTGCCAGCAGTTTAGACGTAGCGGCTAAATTCCAAGAGGCCCAGTACTTC.

In its sample, this clonotype was seen many times. The chain carries TRBV19 and TRBJ2-7; TRBD2 matches at 12 bases. Trimming cost V 5 bases and J 1 base; bases outside gene matches: 9. Germline values: CDR1 LNHDA, CDR2 SQIVND (reference sequence). CDR3 length: 17 residues. The CDR3 bases are TGTGCCAGTAGTTCGAGACCCGGACTAGCGGGGTCCTACGAGCAGTACTTC. Translated: CASSSRPGLAGSYEQYF.

This chain links TRBV6-2 or TRBV6-3 with TRBJ1-5; D perhaps matches TRBD1 (6 bases). The CDR3 is made up of 17 amino acids. Between the trimmed V and J ends, which lost 3 bases and 3 bases, there was a span of 18 bases. Germline assignment: CDR1 MNHEY and CDR2 SVGEGT. The CDR3: CASSYRFGQRANQPQHF. For the CDR3, the DNA is TGTGCCAGCAGTTATAGATTTGGACAGAGGGCCAATCAGCCCCAGCATTTT.

This clonotype came up many times. The chain uses TRBV5-1 and TRBJ2-1, with D unresolved. Germline V gene sequence: CDR1 SGHRS, CDR2 YFSETQ. The CDR3 sequence is 17 residues long. Deletions cut 4 bases from V and 8 bases from J, with 25 bases between. CDR3 protein: CASSPLIWEPSGDEQFF. CDR3 DNA: TGCGCCAGCAGCCCCCTAATTTGGGAACCTTCCGGCGATGAGCAGTTCTTC.

In its sample, this clonotype was seen many times. The gene calls are TRBV2 and TRBJ2-3; TRBD1 agrees at 10 bases. The CDR3 contains 17 residues. Germline V CDR1 and CDR2: SNHLY, FYNNEI. Trimming took 9 bases from V and 5 from J; bases not matched to a gene: 17. CDR3 amino acids: CARSLIPGQGTGDTQYF. DNA for the CDR3: TGTGCCAGAAGCCTCATTCCGGGACAGGGGACCGGAGATACGCAGTATTTT. Full variable domain (missing parts from reference TRBV2 and TRBJ2-3): EPEVTQTPSHQVTQMGQEVILRCVPISNHLYFYWYRQILGQKVEFLVSFYNNEISEKSEIFDDQFSVERPDGSNFTLKIRSTKLEDSAMYFCARSLIPGQGTGDTQYFGPGTRLTVL.

Of note for this clonotype: A much larger clonotype is one base distant, so this may be a read error. The chain combines TRBV6-1 with TRBJ1-5, with 8 bases matching TRBD1. J was trimmed by 5 bases and V by 10 bases; bases with no gene match: 13. CDR3 size: 15 residues. Germline lookup yields CDR1 MNHNS and CDR2 SASEGT. CDR3 bases: TGTGCCATCTGTTCCAGGGGGCTAACGGATCAGCCCCAGCATTTT. This translates into CAICSRGLTDQPQHF.

This clonotype has a count of ten or more. The CDR3 DNA reads as TGCAGTGCTAGAGATCCCCCAGACAGCCCCTATGGCTACACCTTC. Its translation is CSARDPPDSPYGYTF. This chain uses TRBV20-1 with TRBJ1-2; a possible D gene is TRBD1 (5 bases). Trimming pared 0 bases from V and 4 bases from J, leaving 15 bases between. Germline lookup yields CDR1 DFQATT and CDR2 SNEGSKA (reference sequence). This CDR3 is built from 15 residues.